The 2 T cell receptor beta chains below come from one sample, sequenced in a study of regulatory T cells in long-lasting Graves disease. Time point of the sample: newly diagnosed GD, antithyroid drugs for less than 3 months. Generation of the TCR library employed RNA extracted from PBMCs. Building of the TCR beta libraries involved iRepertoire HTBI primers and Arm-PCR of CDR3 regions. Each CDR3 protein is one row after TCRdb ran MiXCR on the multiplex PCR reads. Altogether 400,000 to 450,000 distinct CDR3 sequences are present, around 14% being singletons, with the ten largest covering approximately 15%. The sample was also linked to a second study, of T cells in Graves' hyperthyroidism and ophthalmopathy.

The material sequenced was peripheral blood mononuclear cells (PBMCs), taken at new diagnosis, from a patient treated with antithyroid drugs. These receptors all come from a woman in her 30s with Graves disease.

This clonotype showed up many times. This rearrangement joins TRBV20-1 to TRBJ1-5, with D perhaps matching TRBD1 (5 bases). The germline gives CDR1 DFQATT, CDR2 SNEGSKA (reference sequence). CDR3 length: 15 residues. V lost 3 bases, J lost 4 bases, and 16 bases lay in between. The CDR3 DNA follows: TGCAGTGCTAGTTCGTCCGGGGCGACGAATCAGCCCCAGCATTTT. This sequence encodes CSASSSGATNQPQHF.

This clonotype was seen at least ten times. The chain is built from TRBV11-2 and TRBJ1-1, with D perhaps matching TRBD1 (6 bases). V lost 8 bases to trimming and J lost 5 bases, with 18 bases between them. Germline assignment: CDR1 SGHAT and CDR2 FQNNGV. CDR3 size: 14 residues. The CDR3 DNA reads TGTGCCAGCCTCCTCGGGGGGGGGCTTACTGAAGCTTTCTTT. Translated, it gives CASLLGGGLTEAFF.